This TCR beta chain was profiled in a study of T cell responses to AZD1222 COVID-19 vaccine. General observations from the study: Spike-specific TCR breadth and depth grew following two AZD1222 doses. Clonal diversity may have been underestimated in mostly white British donors. Repertoires were obtained only post-peak T cell response.

Points on this clone: As yet, its antigen is unknown.

The table came from immunoSEQ multiplex PCR; TCRdb's copy has only in-frame clones and leaves some out. The table includes about 97,000 clones, around nine tenths detected once. Germline values: CDR1 SGDLS, CDR2 YYNGEE. This CDR3 contains 15 residues. V dropped 4 bases and J dropped 0; count of bases not matched to a gene: 5. The chain recombines TRBV9 with TRBJ2-7; 9 bases match TRBD2. This material consisted of peripheral blood, taken on day 0 of AZD1222 vaccination. The source of this sequence is an adult in good health. The CDR3 loop reads CASSPSGASSYEQYF. The CDR3 bases are TGTGCCAGCAGCCCTAGCGGGGCCAGCTCCTACGAGCAGTACTTC.